This T cell receptor beta chain was profiled in a study of T cells in Graves' hyperthyroidism and ophthalmopathy. Whole-study context: At the time of initial diagnosis and before any treatment, peripheral blood was collected. Study-level points and caveats: Ophthalmopathy was told apart from stable hyperthyroidism by a 13 V-J model. Blood shared most expanded thyroid clonotypes above 0.001.

The CDR3 loop spans 14 amino acids. With V trimmed by 3 bases and J by 8 bases, 9 bases remained unmatched. Germline-derived CDR1 and CDR2 are DFQATT and SNEGSKA (reference sequence). Amplified TCR beta CDR3 regions came from RNA transcripts. The HTBI primer set was used in a first-round RT-PCR of the TCR CDR3. Via MiXCR, TCRdb re-called the multiplex PCR reads, giving one row per CDR3 protein. The sample yields some 550,000 distinct CDR3 sequences, approximately 15% seen once. This clonotype was seen repeatedly, ten times or more. Its antigen is currently unknown. The specimen sequenced was blood. The origin of this receptor is a woman between 40 and 55 years old with Graves' ophthalmopathy. The rearrangement joins TRBV20-1 to TRBJ2-5; TRBD2 matches at 10 bases. As DNA, the CDR3 is TGCAGTGCTAGGCGTAGCGGGAGGCCCCAAACCCAGTACTTC. Protein sequence: CSARRSGRPQTQYF.